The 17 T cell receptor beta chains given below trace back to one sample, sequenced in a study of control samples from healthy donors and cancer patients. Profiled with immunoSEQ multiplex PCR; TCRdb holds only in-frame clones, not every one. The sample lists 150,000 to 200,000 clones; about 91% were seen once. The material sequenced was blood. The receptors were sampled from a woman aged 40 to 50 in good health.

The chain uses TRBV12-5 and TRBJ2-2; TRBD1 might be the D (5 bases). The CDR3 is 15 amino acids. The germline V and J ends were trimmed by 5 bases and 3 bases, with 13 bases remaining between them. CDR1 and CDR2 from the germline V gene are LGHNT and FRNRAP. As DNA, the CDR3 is TGTGCTAGTGGTGCGCAGGGAAGGGACACCGGGGAGCTGTTTTTT. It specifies CASGAQGRDTGELFF.

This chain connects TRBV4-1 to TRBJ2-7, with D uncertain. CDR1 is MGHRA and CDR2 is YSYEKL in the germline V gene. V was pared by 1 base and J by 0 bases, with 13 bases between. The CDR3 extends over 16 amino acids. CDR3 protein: CASSQADGFSSYEQYF. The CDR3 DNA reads TGCGCCAGCAGCCAAGCGGACGGGTTCAGCTCCTACGAGCAGTACTTC.

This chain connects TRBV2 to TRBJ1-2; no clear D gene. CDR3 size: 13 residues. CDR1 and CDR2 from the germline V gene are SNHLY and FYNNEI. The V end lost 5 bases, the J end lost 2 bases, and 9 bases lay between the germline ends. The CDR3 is CASSPGSNYGYTF. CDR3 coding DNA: TGTGCCAGCAGTCCGGGATCCAACTATGGCTACACCTTC. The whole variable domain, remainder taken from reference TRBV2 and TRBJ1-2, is EPEVTQTPSHQVTQMGQEVILRCVPISNHLYFYWYRQILGQKVEFLVSFYNNEISEKSEIFDDQFSVERPDGSNFTLKIRSTKLEDSAMYFCASSPGSNYGYTFGSGTRLTVV.

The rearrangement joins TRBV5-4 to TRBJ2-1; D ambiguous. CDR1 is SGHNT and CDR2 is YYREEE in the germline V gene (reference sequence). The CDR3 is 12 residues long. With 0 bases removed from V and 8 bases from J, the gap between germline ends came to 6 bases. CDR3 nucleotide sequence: TGTGCCAGCAGCTTGGCTGGGGATGAGCAGTTCTTC. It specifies CASSLAGDEQFF.

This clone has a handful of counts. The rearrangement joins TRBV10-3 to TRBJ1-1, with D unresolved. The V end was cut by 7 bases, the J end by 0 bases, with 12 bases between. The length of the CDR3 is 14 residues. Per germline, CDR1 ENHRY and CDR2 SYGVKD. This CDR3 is CAINSGVVNTEAFF. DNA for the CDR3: TGTGCCATCAATTCCGGGGTGGTGAACACTGAAGCTTTCTTT.

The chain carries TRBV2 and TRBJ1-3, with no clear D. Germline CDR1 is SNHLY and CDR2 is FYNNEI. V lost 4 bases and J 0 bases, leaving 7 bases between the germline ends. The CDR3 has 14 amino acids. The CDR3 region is CASSVSFSGNTIYF. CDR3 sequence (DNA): TGTGCCAGCAGTGTCTCCTTCTCTGGAAACACCATATATTTT.

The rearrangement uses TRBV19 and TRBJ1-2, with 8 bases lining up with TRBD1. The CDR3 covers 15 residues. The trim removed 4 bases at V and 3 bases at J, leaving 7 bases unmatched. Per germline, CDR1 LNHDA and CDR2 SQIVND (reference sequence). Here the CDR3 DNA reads TGTGCCAGTAGTAACAGGGGGTGGCATGACTATGGCTACACCTTC. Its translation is CASSNRGWHDYGYTF.

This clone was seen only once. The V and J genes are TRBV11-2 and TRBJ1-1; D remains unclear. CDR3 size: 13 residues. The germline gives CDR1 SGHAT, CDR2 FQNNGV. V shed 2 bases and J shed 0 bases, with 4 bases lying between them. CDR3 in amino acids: CASSLRVNTEAFF. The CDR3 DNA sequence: TGTGCCAGCAGCTTACGAGTGAACACTGAAGCTTTCTTT.

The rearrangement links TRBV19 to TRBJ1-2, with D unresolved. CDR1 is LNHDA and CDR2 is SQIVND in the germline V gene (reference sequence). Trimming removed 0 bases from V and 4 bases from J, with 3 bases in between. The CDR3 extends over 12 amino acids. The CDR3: CASSIESYGYTF. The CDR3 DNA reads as TGTGCCAGTAGTATAGAATCCTATGGCTACACCTTC.

The CDR3: CATSEPGTDTQYF. The CDR3 coding sequence is TGTGCCACCAGTGAGCCAGGGACAGATACGCAGTATTTT. This chain uses TRBV24-1 with TRBJ2-3, with D possibly TRBD1 on 5 matching bases. The V gene's germline CDR1 is KGHDR and CDR2 SFDVKD. This CDR3 has 13 amino acids. V was trimmed by 4 bases and J by 3 bases, leaving 7 bases between them.

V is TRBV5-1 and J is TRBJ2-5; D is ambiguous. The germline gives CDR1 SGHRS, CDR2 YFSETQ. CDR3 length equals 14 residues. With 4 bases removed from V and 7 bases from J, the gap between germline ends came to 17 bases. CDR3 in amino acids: CASSLIELVGTQYF. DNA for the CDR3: TGCGCCAGCAGCCTAATCGAACTCGTGGGGACCCAGTACTTC.

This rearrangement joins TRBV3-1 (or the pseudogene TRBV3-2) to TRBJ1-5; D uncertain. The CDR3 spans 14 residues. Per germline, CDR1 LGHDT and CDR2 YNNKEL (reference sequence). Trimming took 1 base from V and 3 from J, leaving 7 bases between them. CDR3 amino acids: CASSQAGDNQPQHF. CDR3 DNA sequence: TGTGCCAGCAGCCAAGCTGGGGACAATCAGCCCCAGCATTTT.

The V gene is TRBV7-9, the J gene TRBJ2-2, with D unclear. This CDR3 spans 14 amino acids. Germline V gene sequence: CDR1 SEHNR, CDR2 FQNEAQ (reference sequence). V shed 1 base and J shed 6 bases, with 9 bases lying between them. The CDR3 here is CASSLEGVAGELFF. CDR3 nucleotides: TGTGCCAGCAGCTTAGAAGGAGTAGCCGGGGAGCTGTTTTTT.

This CDR3 is CASSLQGNSPLHF. CDR3 in DNA: TGCGCCAGCAGCCTACAGGGGAATTCACCCCTCCACTTT. The gene calls are TRBV4-1 and TRBJ1-6, with 7 bases identical to TRBD1. V dropped 4 bases and J dropped 7; count of bases not matched to a gene: 1. Germline V gene lookup returns CDR1 MGHRA and CDR2 YSYEKL. The CDR3 spans 13 residues.

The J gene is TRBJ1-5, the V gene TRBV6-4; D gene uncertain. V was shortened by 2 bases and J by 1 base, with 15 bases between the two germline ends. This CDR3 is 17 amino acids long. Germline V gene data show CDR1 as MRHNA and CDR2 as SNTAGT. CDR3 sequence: CASSDKGPRRSNQPQHF. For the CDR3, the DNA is TGTGCCAGCAGTGACAAGGGTCCCCGGCGGAGCAATCAGCCCCAGCATTTT.

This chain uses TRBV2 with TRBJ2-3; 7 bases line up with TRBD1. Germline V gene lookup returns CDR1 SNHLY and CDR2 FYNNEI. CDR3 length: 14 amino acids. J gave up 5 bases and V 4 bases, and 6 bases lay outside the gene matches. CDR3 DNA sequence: TGTGCCAGCAGTGGACAGGGCCCAGGAGATACGCAGTATTTT. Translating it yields CASSGQGPGDTQYF.

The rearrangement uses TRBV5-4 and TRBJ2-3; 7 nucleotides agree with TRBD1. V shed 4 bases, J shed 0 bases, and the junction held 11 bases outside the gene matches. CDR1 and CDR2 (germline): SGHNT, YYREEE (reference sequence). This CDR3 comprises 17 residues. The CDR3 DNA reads TGTGCCAGCAGCCCCGCCGGGACAGCACCTAGCACAGATACGCAGTATTTT. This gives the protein CASSPAGTAPSTDTQYF.